This T cell receptor beta chain emerged from a study of OX40 agonist ivuxolimab in advanced cancers. V dropped 5 bases and J dropped 5; count of bases not matched to a gene: 8. Germline CDR1 reads MNHEY; CDR2 reads SMNVEV (reference sequence). This CDR3 region has 15 residues. Some clones are missing from TCRdb's copy, which holds only in-frame ones; the method was immunoSEQ multiplex PCR. The table shows some 45,000 clones, with roughly 90% occurring only once. The sample consisted of CD4+ or CD8+ T cells sorted from blood, taken in a trial of the OX40 agonist ivuxolimab. The chain couples TRBV27 to TRBJ2-3, with 9 bases matching TRBD1. The sequence was obtained from an adult with an advanced solid tumor such as melanoma, head and neck, liver or kidney cancer. CDR3 coding DNA: TGTGCCAGCAGTCCACGGACAGGGGTTGGAGATACGCAGTATTTT. Encoded protein: CASSPRTGVGDTQYF.